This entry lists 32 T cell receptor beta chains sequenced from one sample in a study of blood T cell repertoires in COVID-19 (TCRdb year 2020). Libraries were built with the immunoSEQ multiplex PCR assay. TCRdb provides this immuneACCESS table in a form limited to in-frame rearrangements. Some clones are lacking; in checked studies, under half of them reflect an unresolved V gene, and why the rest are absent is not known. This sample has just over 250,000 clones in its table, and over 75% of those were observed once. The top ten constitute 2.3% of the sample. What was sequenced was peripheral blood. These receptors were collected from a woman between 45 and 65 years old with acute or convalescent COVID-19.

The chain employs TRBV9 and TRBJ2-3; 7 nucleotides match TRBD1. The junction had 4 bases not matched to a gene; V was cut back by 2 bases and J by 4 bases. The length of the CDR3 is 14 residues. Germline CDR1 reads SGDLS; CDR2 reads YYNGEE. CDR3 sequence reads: CASSVGQGADTQYF. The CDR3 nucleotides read TGTGCCAGCAGCGTGGGTCAGGGGGCAGATACGCAGTATTTT.

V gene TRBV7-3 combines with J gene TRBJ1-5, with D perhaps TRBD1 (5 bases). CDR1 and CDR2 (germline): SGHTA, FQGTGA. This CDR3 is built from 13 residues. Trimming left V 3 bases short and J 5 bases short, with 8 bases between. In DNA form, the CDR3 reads TGTGCCAGCAGCTTCTCGGGGGATCAGCCCCAGCATTTT. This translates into CASSFSGDQPQHF. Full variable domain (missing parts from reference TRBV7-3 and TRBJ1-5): GAGVSQTPSNKVTEKGKYVELRCDPISGHTALYWYRQSLGQGPEFLIYFQGTGAADDSGLPNDRFFAVRPEGSVSTLKIQRTERGDSAVYLCASSFSGDQPQHFGDGTRLSIL.

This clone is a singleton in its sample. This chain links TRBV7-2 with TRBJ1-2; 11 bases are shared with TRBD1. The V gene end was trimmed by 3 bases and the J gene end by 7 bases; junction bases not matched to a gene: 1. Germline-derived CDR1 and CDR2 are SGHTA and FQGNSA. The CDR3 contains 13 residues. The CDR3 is CASSLDRGLGYTF. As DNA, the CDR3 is TGTGCCAGCAGCTTGGACAGGGGGCTTGGCTACACCTTC.

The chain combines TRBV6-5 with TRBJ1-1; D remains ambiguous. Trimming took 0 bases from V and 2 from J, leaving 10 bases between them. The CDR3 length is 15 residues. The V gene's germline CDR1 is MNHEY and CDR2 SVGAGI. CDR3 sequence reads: CASSYSRTLNTEAFF. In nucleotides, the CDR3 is TGTGCCAGCAGTTACTCGCGGACTCTAAACACTGAAGCTTTCTTT.

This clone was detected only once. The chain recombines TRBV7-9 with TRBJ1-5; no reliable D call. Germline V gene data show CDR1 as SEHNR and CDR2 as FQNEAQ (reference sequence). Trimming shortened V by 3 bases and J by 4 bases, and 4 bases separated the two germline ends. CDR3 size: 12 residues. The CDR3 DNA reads TGTGCCAGCAGCTTCGGGAATCAGCCCCAGCATTTT. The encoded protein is CASSFGNQPQHF.

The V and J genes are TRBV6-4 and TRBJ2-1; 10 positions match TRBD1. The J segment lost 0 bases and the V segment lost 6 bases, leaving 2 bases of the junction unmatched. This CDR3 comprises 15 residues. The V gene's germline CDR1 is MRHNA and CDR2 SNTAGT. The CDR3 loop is CASSGTGDSYNEQFF. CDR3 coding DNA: TGTGCCAGCAGCGGGACAGGGGACTCCTACAATGAGCAGTTCTTC.

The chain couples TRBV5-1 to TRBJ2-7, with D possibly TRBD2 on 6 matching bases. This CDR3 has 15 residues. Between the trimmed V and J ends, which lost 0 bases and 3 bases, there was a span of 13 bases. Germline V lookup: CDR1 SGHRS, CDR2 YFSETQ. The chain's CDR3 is CASSLGLAPLYEQYF. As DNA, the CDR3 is TGCGCCAGCAGCTTGGGGCTAGCGCCGCTCTACGAGCAGTACTTC.

CDR3 sequence reads: CASSKQESYTF. The DNA of the CDR3 is TGTGCCAGCTCAAAACAGGAATCCTACACCTTC. J is TRBJ1-2 and V is TRBV18; D perhaps matches TRBD1 (5 bases). V lost 5 bases and J lost 10, with 11 bases in between. The CDR3 is 11 residues long. Germline loops: CDR1 KGHSH, CDR2 LQKENI.

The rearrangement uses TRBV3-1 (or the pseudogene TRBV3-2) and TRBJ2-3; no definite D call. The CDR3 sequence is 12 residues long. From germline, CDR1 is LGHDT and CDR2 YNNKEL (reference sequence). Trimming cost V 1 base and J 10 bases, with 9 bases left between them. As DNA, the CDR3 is TGTGCCAGCAGCCAAGGAGCATTTTCGCAGTATTTT. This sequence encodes CASSQGAFSQYF.

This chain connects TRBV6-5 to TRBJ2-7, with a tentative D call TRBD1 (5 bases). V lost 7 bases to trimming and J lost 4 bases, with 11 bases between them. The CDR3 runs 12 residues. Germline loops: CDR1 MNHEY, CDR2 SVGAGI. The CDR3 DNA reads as TGTGCCAGCACCGACAGCCGGTACGAGCAGTACTTC. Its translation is CASTDSRYEQYF.

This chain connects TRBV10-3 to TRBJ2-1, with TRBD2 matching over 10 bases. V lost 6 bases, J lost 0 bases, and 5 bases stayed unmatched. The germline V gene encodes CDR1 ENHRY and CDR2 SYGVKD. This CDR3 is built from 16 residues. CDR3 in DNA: TGTGCCATCAGAGGAGCGGGAGGGTCCTCCTACAATGAGCAGTTCTTC. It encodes CAIRGAGGSSYNEQFF.

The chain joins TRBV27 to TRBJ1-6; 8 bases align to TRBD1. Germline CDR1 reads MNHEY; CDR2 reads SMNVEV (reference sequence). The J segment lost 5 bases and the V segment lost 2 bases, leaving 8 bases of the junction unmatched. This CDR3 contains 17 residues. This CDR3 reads CASSLRAAQGDNSPLHF. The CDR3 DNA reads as TGTGCCAGCAGTTTAAGGGCCGCACAGGGGGATAATTCACCCCTCCACTTT.

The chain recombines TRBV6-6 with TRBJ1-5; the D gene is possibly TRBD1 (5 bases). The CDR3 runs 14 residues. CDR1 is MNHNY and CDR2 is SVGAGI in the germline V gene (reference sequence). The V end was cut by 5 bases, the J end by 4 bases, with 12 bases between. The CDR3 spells CASSQTAFNQPQHF. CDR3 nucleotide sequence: TGTGCCAGCAGTCAGACAGCTTTTAATCAGCCCCAGCATTTT.

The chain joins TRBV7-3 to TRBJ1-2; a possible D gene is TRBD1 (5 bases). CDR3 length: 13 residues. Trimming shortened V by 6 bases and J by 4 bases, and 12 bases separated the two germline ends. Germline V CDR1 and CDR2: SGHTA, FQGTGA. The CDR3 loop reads CASSEQAVYGYTF. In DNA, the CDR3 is TGTGCCAGCAGTGAACAGGCGGTCTATGGCTACACCTTC. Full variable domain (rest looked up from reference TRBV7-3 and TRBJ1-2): GAGVSQTPSNKVTEKGKYVELRCDPISGHTALYWYRQSLGQGPEFLIYFQGTGAADDSGLPNDRFFAVRPEGSVSTLKIQRTERGDSAVYLCASSEQAVYGYTFGSGTRLTVV.

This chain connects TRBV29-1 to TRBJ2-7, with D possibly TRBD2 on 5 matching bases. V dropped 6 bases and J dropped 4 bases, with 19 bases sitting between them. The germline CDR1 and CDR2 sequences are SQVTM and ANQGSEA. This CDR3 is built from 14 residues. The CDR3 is CSVTRAPEVYEQYF. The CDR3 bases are TGCAGCGTCACGCGGGCGCCAGAGGTATACGAGCAGTACTTC.

In DNA form, the CDR3 reads TGTGCCAGCAGTTTTCGACAGGGTCATCAGCCCCAGCATTTT. This sequence encodes CASSFRQGHQPQHF. The chain combines TRBV28 with TRBJ1-5, with 7 bases matching TRBD1. V was clipped by 3 bases and J by 5 bases; unmatched bases: 4. This CDR3 is built from 14 residues. Germline CDR1 and CDR2: MDHEN and SYDVKM.

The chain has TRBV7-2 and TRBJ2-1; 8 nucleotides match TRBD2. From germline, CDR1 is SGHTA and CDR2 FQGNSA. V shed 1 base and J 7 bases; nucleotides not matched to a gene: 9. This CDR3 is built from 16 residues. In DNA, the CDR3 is TGTGCCAGCAGCTTAGGGATAGCGGGATCCCGAAATGAGCAGTTCTTC. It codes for CASSLGIAGSRNEQFF.

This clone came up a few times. Written as DNA, the CDR3 is TGTGCCAGCAGCGGTCAACAGGGGGTTGCCTACAATGAGCAGTTCTTC. It encodes CASSGQQGVAYNEQFF. V is TRBV9 and J is TRBJ2-1; 8 bases agree with TRBD1. Germline CDR1 reads SGDLS; CDR2 reads YYNGEE. The CDR3 sequence is 16 residues long. The trim removed 3 bases at V and 2 bases at J, leaving 7 bases unmatched.

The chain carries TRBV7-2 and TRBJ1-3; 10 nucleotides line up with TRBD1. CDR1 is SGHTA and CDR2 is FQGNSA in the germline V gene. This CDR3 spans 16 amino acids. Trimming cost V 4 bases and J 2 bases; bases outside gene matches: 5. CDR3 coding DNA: TGTGCCAGCAGCTCAGAGACAGGGGGCGCTGGAAACACCATATATTTT. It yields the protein CASSSETGGAGNTIYF. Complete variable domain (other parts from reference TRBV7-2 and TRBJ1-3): GAGVSQSPSNKVTEKGKDVELRCDPISGHTALYWYRQSLGQGLEFLIYFQGNSAPDKSGLPSDRFSAERTGGSVSTLTIQRTQQEDSAVYLCASSSETGGAGNTIYFGEGSWLTVV.

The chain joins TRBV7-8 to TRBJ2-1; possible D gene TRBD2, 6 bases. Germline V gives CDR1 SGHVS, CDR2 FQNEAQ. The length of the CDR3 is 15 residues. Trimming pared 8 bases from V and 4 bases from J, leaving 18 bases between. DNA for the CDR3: TGTGCCAGCCGCACGAGGGAGGCGGGGTACAATGAGCAGTTCTTC. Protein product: CASRTREAGYNEQFF.

In DNA, the CDR3 is TGTGCCACCAGTGATTTGGGGCTGACAGGGGCGGGTTTAGAGACCCAGTACTTC. Amino acid sequence: CATSDLGLTGAGLETQYF. The rearrangement joins TRBV24-1 to TRBJ2-5; 8 nucleotides agree with TRBD1. This CDR3 spans 18 amino acids. CDR1 and CDR2 (germline): KGHDR, SFDVKD. The ends lost 0 bases at V and 4 bases at J; junction bases unmatched: 12.

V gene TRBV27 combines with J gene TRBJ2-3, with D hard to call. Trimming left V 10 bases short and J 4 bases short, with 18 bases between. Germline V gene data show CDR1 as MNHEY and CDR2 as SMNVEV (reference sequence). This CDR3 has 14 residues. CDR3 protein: CATAMGHSSDTQYF. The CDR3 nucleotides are TGTGCCACAGCCATGGGCCACAGCTCAGATACGCAGTATTTT.

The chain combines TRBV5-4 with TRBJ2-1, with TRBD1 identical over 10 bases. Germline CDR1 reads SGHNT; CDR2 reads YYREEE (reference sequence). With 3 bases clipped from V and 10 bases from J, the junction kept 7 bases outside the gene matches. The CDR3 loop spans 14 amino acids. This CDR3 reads CASSSTTGGDEQFF. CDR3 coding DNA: TGTGCCAGCAGCTCAACGACAGGGGGCGACGAGCAGTTCTTC.

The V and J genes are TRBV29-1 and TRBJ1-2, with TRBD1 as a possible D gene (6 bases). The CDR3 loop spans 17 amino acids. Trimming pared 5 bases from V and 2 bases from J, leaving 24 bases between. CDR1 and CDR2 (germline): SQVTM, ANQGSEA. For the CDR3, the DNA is TGCAGCGTTATACCCGACCTTCATGTGGGGGCAAACTATGGCTACACCTTC. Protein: CSVIPDLHVGANYGYTF.

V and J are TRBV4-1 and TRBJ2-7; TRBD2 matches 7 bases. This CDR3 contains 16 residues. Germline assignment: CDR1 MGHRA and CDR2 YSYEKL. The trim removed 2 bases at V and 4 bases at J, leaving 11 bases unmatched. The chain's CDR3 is CASSQSGASGGYEQYF. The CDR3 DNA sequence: TGCGCCAGCAGCCAATCTGGGGCTAGCGGAGGGTACGAGCAGTACTTC.

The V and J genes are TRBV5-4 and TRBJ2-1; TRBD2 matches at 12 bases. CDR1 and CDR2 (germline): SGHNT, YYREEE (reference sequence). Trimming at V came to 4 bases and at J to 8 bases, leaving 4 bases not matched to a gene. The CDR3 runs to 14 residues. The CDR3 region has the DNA TGTGCCAGCAGCACCCGGACTAGCGGGGATGAGCAGTTCTTC. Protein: CASSTRTSGDEQFF.

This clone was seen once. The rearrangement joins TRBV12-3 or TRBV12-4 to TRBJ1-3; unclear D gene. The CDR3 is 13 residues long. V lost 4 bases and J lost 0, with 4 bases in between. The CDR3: CASSYSSGNTIYF. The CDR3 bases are TGTGCCAGCAGTTATAGCTCTGGAAACACCATATATTTT.

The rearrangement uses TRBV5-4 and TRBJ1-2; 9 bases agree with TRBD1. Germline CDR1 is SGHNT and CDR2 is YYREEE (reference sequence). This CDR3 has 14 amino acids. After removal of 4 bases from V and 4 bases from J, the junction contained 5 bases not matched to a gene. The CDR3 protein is CASSIPGQGYGYTF. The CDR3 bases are TGTGCCAGCAGCATCCCGGGACAGGGCTATGGCTACACCTTC.

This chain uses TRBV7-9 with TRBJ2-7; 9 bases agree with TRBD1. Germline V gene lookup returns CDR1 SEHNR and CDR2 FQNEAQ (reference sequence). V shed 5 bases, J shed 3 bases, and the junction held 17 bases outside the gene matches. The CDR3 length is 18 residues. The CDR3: CASSPRPRQGELFYEQYF. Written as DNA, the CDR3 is TGTGCCAGCAGCCCCCGACCCAGACAGGGGGAACTTTTCTACGAGCAGTACTTC.

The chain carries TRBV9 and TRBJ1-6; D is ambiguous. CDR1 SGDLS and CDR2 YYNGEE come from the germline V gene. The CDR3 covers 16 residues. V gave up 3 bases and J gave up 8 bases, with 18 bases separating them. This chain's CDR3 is CASSDWVSGEDSPLHF. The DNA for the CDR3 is TGTGCCAGCAGCGATTGGGTTTCGGGTGAAGATTCACCCCTCCACTTT.

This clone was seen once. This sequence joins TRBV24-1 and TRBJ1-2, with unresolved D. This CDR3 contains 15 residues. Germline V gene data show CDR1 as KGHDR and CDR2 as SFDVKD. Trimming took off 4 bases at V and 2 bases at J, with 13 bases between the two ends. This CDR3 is CATSDPDGENYGYTF. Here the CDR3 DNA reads TGTGCCACCAGTGACCCGGACGGGGAGAACTATGGCTACACCTTC.

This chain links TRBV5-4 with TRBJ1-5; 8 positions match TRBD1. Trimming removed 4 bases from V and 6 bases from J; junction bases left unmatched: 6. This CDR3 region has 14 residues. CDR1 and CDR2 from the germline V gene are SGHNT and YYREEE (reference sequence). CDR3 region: CASSRTGSGQPQHF. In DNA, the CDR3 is TGTGCCAGCAGCCGGACAGGGTCGGGTCAGCCCCAGCATTTT. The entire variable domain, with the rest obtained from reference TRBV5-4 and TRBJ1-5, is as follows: ETGVTQSPTHLIKTRGQQVTLRCSSQSGHNTVSWYQQALGQGPQFIFQYYREEENGRGNFPPRFSGLQFPNYSSELNVNALELDDSALYLCASSRTGSGQPQHFGDGTRLSIL.